This record concerns one TCR beta chain sequence. The sample belongs to a study of T cell responses to AZD1222 COVID-19 vaccine. V was pared by 6 bases and J by 8 bases, with 19 bases between. The V gene's germline CDR1 is SNHLY and CDR2 FYNNEI. This CDR3 is built from 14 residues. Sequencing used immunoSEQ multiplex PCR; TCRdb keeps in-frame clones, though not all of them. This sample has roughly 170,000 clones, with around 90% found just once. Sequenced here: peripheral blood, sampled on day 0 of AZD1222 vaccination. J is TRBJ1-1 and V is TRBV2; D gene uncertain. The sequence came from an adult in good health. CDR3 in DNA: TGTGCCAGCAGGACCGGACCAACCCCGGCGGAAGCTTTCTTT. Translation: CASRTGPTPAEAFF.